This TCR beta chain was retrieved from a study of T-cell reconstitution after alpha-beta-depleted transplantation in children. The table lists this clonotype with many counts. Its antigen is undetermined. The CDR3 consists of 15 residues. Looked up from germline, CDR1 is MNHEY and CDR2 is SVGAGI. The V and J ends lost 3 bases and 1 base respectively, with 10 bases between them. Unique molecular identifiers were incorporated into the prepared TCRbeta library. TCRdb reprocessed the PCR reads via MiXCR and lists one record per CDR3 protein. The data contain 550,000 to 800,000 distinct CDR3 sequences, less than 15% of them singletons. Study-level points and caveats: Surviving thymic progenitors and recipient T cells were the source of high TCRbeta diversity at day 60 in some patients. Most T-cell counts and diversity one year after the transplant came from T cells that were newly produced.

This specimen was PBMCs, taken before TCRalphabeta/CD19-depleted stem cell transplant. This sequence originates from a girl under 10 years old with congenital amegakaryocytic thrombocytopenia, due to receive a stem cell transplant. The chain couples TRBV6-5 to TRBJ2-4; tentatively, D is TRBD2 (5 bases). The CDR3: CASSYEGGAKNIQYF. The CDR3 DNA sequence: TGTGCCAGCAGTTATGAGGGCGGCGCCAAAAACATTCAGTACTTC.